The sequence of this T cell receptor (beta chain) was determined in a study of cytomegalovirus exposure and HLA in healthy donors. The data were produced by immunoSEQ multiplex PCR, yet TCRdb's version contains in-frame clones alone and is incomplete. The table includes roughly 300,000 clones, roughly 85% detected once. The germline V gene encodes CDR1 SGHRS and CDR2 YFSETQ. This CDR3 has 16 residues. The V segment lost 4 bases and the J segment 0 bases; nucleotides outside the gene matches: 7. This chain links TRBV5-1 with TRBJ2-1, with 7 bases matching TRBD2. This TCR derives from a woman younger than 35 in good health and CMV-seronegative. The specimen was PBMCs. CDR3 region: CASSPASGSSYNEQFF. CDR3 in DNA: TGCGCCAGCAGCCCCGCTAGCGGAAGCTCCTACAATGAGCAGTTCTTC.